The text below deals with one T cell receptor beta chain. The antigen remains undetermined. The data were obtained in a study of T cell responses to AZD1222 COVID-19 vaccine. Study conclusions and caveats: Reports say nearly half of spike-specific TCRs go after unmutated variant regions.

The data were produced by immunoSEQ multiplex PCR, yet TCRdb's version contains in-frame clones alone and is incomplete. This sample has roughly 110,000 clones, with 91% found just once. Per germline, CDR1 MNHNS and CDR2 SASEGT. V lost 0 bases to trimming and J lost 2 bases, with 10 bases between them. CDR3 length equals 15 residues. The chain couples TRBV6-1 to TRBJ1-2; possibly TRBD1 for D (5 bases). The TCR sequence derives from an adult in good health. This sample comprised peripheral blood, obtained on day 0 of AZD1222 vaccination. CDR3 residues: CASSEAFPGNYGYTF. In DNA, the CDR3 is TGTGCCAGCAGTGAAGCCTTCCCAGGGAACTATGGCTACACCTTC.